This TCR beta chain was captured by sequencing in a study of blood T cells in healthy people across ages. The CDR3 has 15 amino acids. CDR1 SGHRS and CDR2 YFSETQ come from the germline V gene. About 10 milliliters of peripheral blood were drawn from each donor into EDTA-treated tubes. With a J-beta primer mix and a sample-barcoded 5' primer, a second PCR ran 7 to 11 cycles. TCRdb re-called the 5' RACE reads with MiXCR, one entry per CDR3 protein. The data contain around 780,000 distinct CDR3 sequences, around a quarter of them singletons. Details on this clonotype: At one end the junction does not follow the germline gene, possibly because of a read error.

The sample was also linked to a second study, of T cells of mothers and their children.

The clonotype comes from a boy between 10 and 17 years old in good health. The genes are TRBV5-1 and TRBJ2-5, with 12 bases fitting TRBD2. The specimen sequenced was blood. CDR3 residues: CASRLDGTSGETQYF. CDR3 coding DNA: TGCGCCAGCAGATTGGACGGGACTAGCGGGGAGACCCAGTACTTC.